This T cell receptor (beta chain) was captured in a study of T cell repertoires in aging, cancer and after chemotherapy. The wider study: Some 8.1 million TCR reads were in the whole dataset.

Multiplex touch-down PCR with TRB-A/B primers amplified rearranged V-D-J TRB sequences. TCRdb reanalysed the multiplex PCR reads using MiXCR and keeps one entry per CDR3 protein. The table includes roughly 1,500 distinct CDR3 sequences, around 24% detected once. The template was genomic DNA from peripheral blood, not RNA. This clonotype was recorded a few times. Its specificity is not known. Study conclusions and caveats: Compared with age-matched healthy donors, untreated hematological or solid cancer patients showed higher blood TCR clonality.

This receptor was obtained from a human donor with a solid tumor. Material: blood.

CDR3 residues: CASSPGGGVTGELFF. The CDR3 region has the DNA TGTGCCAGCAGCCCAGGGGGAGGAGTCACCGGGGAGCTGTTTTTT. The chain uses TRBV11-2 and TRBJ2-2, with D maybe TRBD1 (7 bases). V lost 5 bases and J lost 4, with 14 bases in between. The CDR3 has 15 residues. Germline CDR1 reads SGHAT; CDR2 reads FQNNGV.